The next 20 T cell receptor beta chains were all read from a single sample in a study of cytomegalovirus exposure and HLA in healthy donors. The PCR employed 60 Vbeta primers together with 13 Jbeta primers. Method: immunoSEQ multiplex PCR; TCRdb's copy keeps in-frame clones and lacks some. The table includes over 150,000 clones, around 74% detected once. Sample: PBMCs. The receptors stem from a man aged 18 to 29 in good health and CMV-seronegative.

A few counts support this clone. The V call is TRBV27, the J call TRBJ2-1; D is ambiguous. The V gene lost 3 bases and the J gene lost 7 bases, with 10 bases spanning the gap. Germline CDR1 is MNHEY and CDR2 is SMNVEV (reference sequence). The CDR3 is made up of 13 amino acids. This chain's CDR3 is CASSLGRVNEQFF. Written as DNA, the CDR3 is TGTGCCAGCAGTTTGGGCCGTGTAAATGAGCAGTTCTTC.

The CDR3, as DNA: TGTGCCAGCAGCTCGATGACTAGCGGGGGCCACAATGAGCAGTTCTTC. Encoded protein: CASSSMTSGGHNEQFF. The V and J genes are TRBV7-3 and TRBJ2-1; 12 bases agree with TRBD2. Germline assignment: CDR1 SGHTA and CDR2 FQGTGA. V dropped 4 bases and J dropped 5; count of bases not matched to a gene: 6. This CDR3 spans 16 amino acids.

The V and J genes are TRBV11-2 and TRBJ2-1; 8 bases fit TRBD2. V was clipped by 0 bases and J by 11 bases; unmatched bases: 9. CDR3 length: 15 residues. Germline assignment: CDR1 SGHAT and CDR2 FQNNGV. Written as DNA, the CDR3 is TGTGCCAGCAGCTTAGATTGGGCGGGGGGATCGAAGCAGTTCTTC. Translated: CASSLDWAGGSKQFF.

The CDR3 region is CASSFGLAGSTDTQYF. The DNA for the CDR3 is TGTGCCAGCAGCTTCGGACTAGCGGGGAGCACAGATACGCAGTATTTT. The chain couples TRBV7-9 to TRBJ2-3; 12 bases are a match to TRBD2. Per germline, CDR1 SEHNR and CDR2 FQNEAQ (reference sequence). V lost 3 bases and J lost 0; bases outside the gene matches: 1. CDR3 length: 16 residues.

The rearrangement joins TRBV6-4 to TRBJ2-7, with TRBD1 identical over 10 bases. CDR1 and CDR2 (germline): MRHNA, SNTAGT. Unmatched junction bases numbered 11, after V lost 6 bases and J lost 3 bases. The CDR3 contains 16 residues. CDR3 nucleotides: TGTGCCAGCAGCAGGGACAGGGGTATCTTCTTCTACGAGCAGTACTTC. Protein: CASSRDRGIFFYEQYF.

The chain employs TRBV6-5 and TRBJ1-4, with 8 bases lining up with TRBD1. Germline V gene lookup returns CDR1 MNHEY and CDR2 SVGAGI. This CDR3 is 13 amino acids long. Losses at the gene ends were 6 bases for V and 6 bases for J; bases not matched to a gene: 3. The CDR3 region is CASRKDRDEKLFF. CDR3 in DNA: TGTGCCAGCAGGAAGGACAGGGATGAAAAACTGTTTTTT.

This clone occurred once. This chain links TRBV5-6 with TRBJ2-3; 7 nucleotides agree with TRBD2. The trim removed 0 bases at V and 0 bases at J, leaving 4 bases unmatched. Germline-derived CDR1 and CDR2 are SGHDT and YYEEEE. The CDR3 consists of 16 residues. CDR3 coding DNA: TGTGCCAGCAGCTTGGCGGGACTATTTAGCACAGATACGCAGTATTTT. Protein: CASSLAGLFSTDTQYF.

In its sample, this clone was seen a few times. The rearrangement links TRBV4-3 to TRBJ1-5, with D possibly matching TRBD1 (5 bases). Germline V gives CDR1 LGHNA, CDR2 YSLEER. V shed 0 bases and J shed 5 bases, with 14 bases lying between them. The CDR3 extends over 16 amino acids. The CDR3 DNA reads as TGCGCCAGCAGCCAAGATTTGTCATGGGGGGATCAGCCCCAGCATTTT. Its protein product is CASSQDLSWGDQPQHF.

V gene TRBV7-8 combines with J gene TRBJ1-5; the match to TRBD1 covers 12 bases. The CDR3 has 17 amino acids. V dropped 3 bases and J dropped 2; count of bases not matched to a gene: 5. Germline CDR1 SGHVS, CDR2 FQNEAQ. CDR3 amino acids: CASSLPGQGAGNQPQHF. In nucleotides, the CDR3 is TGTGCCAGCAGCTTGCCGGGACAGGGGGCTGGCAATCAGCCCCAGCATTTT.

This chain joins TRBV29-1 and TRBJ1-6, with 8 bases lining up with TRBD1. The CDR3 sequence is 13 residues long. V was clipped by 6 bases and J by 8 bases; unmatched bases: 6. Germline CDR1 is SQVTM and CDR2 is ANQGSEA. The CDR3, as DNA: TGCAGCGTCCGACAGGGGACGGATTCACCCCTCCACTTT. Translated, it gives CSVRQGTDSPLHF.

The V gene is TRBV5-1, the J gene TRBJ1-4; 7 nucleotides match TRBD1. The J segment lost 2 bases and the V segment lost 2 bases, leaving 0 bases of the junction unmatched. There are 14 residues in the CDR3. CDR1 is SGHRS, CDR2 YFSETQ, per germline. As DNA, the CDR3 is TGCGCCAGCAGCTTCAGGGGGACTAATGAAAAACTGTTTTTT. Its translation is CASSFRGTNEKLFF.

This clone appeared a few times. The chain joins TRBV6-1 to TRBJ2-5; weak D call: TRBD2 (6 bases). V dropped 5 bases and J dropped 5 bases, with 9 bases sitting between them. CDR1 MNHNS and CDR2 SASEGT come from the germline V gene. The CDR3 is made up of 12 amino acids. The CDR3 coding sequence is TGTGCCAGCAGTCGACTAGTGGAGACCCAGTACTTC. This encodes CASSRLVETQYF.

CDR3 region: CASRRPGDEQFF. The DNA of the CDR3 is TGTGCCAGCAGGAGGCCAGGGGATGAGCAGTTCTTC. The chain is built from TRBV6-1 and TRBJ2-1; D might be TRBD1 (6 bases). Per the germline V gene, CDR1 is MNHNS and CDR2 is SASEGT. The V end lost 6 bases, the J end lost 8 bases, and 11 bases lay between the germline ends. The CDR3 sequence is 12 residues long.

The genes are TRBV28 and TRBJ2-1, with 9 bases lining up with TRBD2. There are 15 residues in the CDR3. Germline loops: CDR1 MDHEN, CDR2 SYDVKM. With V trimmed by 3 bases and J by 5 bases, 5 bases remained unmatched. CDR3 bases: TGTGCCAGCAGTTTCGGTCTAGCGGGGCACAATGAGCAGTTCTTC. It translates to CASSFGLAGHNEQFF. The whole variable domain, filled in from reference TRBV28 and TRBJ2-1, reads DVKVTQSSRYLVKRTGEKVFLECVQDMDHENMFWYRQDPGLGLRLIYFSYDVKMKEKGDIPEGYSVSREKKERFSLILESASTNQTSMYLCASSFGLAGHNEQFFGPGTRLTVL.

V gene TRBV5-4 combines with J gene TRBJ2-5, with D possibly matching TRBD2 (6 bases). Germline V gene lookup returns CDR1 SGHNT and CDR2 YYREEE (reference sequence). V was clipped by 4 bases and J by 4 bases, with 20 bases between them. There are 16 residues in the CDR3. This CDR3 is CASSLGTPARRETQYF. CDR3 DNA sequence: TGTGCCAGCAGCCTGGGGACTCCCGCCCGGCGAGAGACCCAGTACTTC.

The table lists this clone with a count of one. V and J are TRBV6-1 and TRBJ2-3, with a tentative D call TRBD2 (5 bases). Trimming took 6 bases from V and 2 from J, leaving 12 bases between them. This CDR3 region has 14 residues. CDR1 and CDR2 from the germline V gene are MNHNS and SASEGT. The CDR3 DNA reads as TGTGCCAGCAGGTTGGACGGGAACACAGATACGCAGTATTTT. Amino acids: CASRLDGNTDTQYF.

J is TRBJ1-1 and V is TRBV7-2; a possible D gene is TRBD1 (5 bases). Trimming pared 5 bases from V and 7 bases from J, leaving 11 bases between. Germline loops: CDR1 SGHTA, CDR2 FQGNSA. The CDR3 is made up of 12 amino acids. CDR3: CASSQFGGEAFF. The CDR3 DNA reads TGTGCCAGCAGCCAATTCGGGGGTGAAGCTTTCTTT.

Points on this clone: The identical CDR3 is also encoded by other nucleotide sequences in the sample. V gene TRBV7-9 combines with J gene TRBJ2-1; TRBD1 is a possible D gene (6 bases). V was clipped by 1 base and J by 2 bases, with 12 bases between them. Germline CDR1 reads SEHNR; CDR2 reads FQNEAQ (reference sequence). The CDR3 covers 16 residues. The CDR3 reads CASSLGGGGPYNEQFF. Written as DNA, the CDR3 is TGTGCCAGCAGCTTAGGGGGTGGGGGCCCCTACAATGAGCAGTTCTTC.

The rearrangement uses TRBV2 and TRBJ1-2; no firm D call. The CDR3 covers 13 residues. Trimming left V 7 bases short and J 0 bases short, with 9 bases between. Germline CDR1 SNHLY, CDR2 FYNNEI. DNA for the CDR3: TGTGCCAGCATGGGAGGTGCTAACTATGGCTACACCTTC. Protein product: CASMGGANYGYTF.

This clone came up a few times. This rearrangement joins TRBV19 to TRBJ2-7; 7 nucleotides line up with TRBD1. The CDR3 extends over 13 amino acids. V was clipped by 7 bases and J by 6 bases; unmatched bases: 9. Germline values: CDR1 LNHDA, CDR2 SQIVND (reference sequence). As DNA, the CDR3 is TGTGCCAGTACCTTGACAGGGTCGGGCGAGCAGTACTTC. Translation gives CASTLTGSGEQYF.